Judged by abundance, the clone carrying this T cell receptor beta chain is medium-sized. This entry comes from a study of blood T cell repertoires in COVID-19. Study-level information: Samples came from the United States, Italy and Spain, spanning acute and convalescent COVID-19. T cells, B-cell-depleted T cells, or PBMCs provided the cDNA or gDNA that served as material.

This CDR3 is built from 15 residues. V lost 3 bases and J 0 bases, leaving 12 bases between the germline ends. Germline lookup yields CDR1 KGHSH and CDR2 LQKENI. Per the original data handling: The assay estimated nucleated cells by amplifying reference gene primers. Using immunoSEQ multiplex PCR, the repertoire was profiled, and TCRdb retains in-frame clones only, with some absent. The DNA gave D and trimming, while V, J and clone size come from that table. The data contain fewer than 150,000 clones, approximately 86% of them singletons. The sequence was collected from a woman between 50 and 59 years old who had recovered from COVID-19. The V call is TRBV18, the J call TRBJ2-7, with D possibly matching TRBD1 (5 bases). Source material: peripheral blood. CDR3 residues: CASSPSRATSYEQYF. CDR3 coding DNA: TGTGCCAGCTCACCGAGCAGGGCCACCTCCTACGAGCAGTACTTC.